This TCR beta chain comes out of a study of blood T cell repertoires in COVID-19. The CDR3 spans 13 residues. Germline V gives CDR1 SGHTA, CDR2 FQGTGA. V dropped 0 bases and J dropped 3 bases, with 6 bases sitting between them. Enrolled during active infection, Seattle patients were then followed longitudinally. The data were produced by immunoSEQ multiplex PCR, yet TCRdb's version contains in-frame clones alone and is incomplete. Of approximately 210,000 clones in the sample, 85% to 90% were seen once. V is TRBV7-3 and J is TRBJ2-7; D uncertain. The receptor was isolated from a man aged 50 or older with COVID-19, enrolled during active disease. The specimen was peripheral blood. CDR3 DNA sequence: TGTGCCAGCAGCTTAACGAGTGGCTACGAGCAGTACTTC. It codes for CASSLTSGYEQYF.